The clone carrying this T cell receptor (beta chain) was recorded a few times. The junction does not match germline at one end; this may be a read error. These data come from a study of early T cells in non-severe SARS-CoV-2 infection. Study information: From unsorted whole blood, bulk RNA was sequenced, and the chains remained unpaired.

Germline CDR1 MDHEN, CDR2 SYDVKM. This CDR3 comprises 15 residues. TCRdb reanalysed the 5' RACE reads using MiXCR and keeps one entry per CDR3 protein. Counted here are 40,000 to 55,000 distinct CDR3 sequences, about 7.8% occurring once; the ten biggest clones make up 5.8%. The receptor's source is an adult who was a healthcare worker with PCR-confirmed SARS-CoV-2 infection or an uninfected control (not recorded which). The rearrangement uses TRBV28 and TRBJ1-6; D is ambiguous. The source material was whole blood. The CDR3 DNA reads TGTGCCAGCAGTTTTGACCGGACGGGGAATTCGCCCCTCCACTTT. Its protein product is CASSFDRTGNSPLHF.